Following are 15 T cell receptor beta chains from one sample sequenced in a study of T cell repertoires in aging, cancer and after chemotherapy. A mixed TRB-A/B primer pool amplified rearranged TRB by multiplex touch-down PCR. Via MiXCR, TCRdb re-called the multiplex PCR reads, giving one row per CDR3 protein. This sample has some 1,000 distinct CDR3 sequences, with 20% to 25% found just once. TCR beta rearrangements were amplified from peripheral blood genomic DNA. The sequencing sample was made of blood. These receptors were collected from a human donor with a solid tumor.

This clonotype is medium-sized in the sample. As DNA, the CDR3 is TGTGCCTGGAGTGTTCCCGCAGGGAACACCGGGGAGCTGTTTTTT. Protein sequence: CAWSVPAGNTGELFF. V usage is TRBV30 and J usage is TRBJ2-2; D gene ambiguous. Germline values: CDR1 GTSNPN, CDR2 SVGIG (reference sequence). The CDR3 extends over 15 amino acids. Trimming cost V 0 bases and J 1 base, with 9 bases left between them.

This clonotype was seen a handful of times. This sequence joins TRBV5-1 and TRBJ1-1; D is possibly TRBD1 (5 bases). This CDR3 contains 14 residues. CDR1 and CDR2 (germline): SGHRS, YFSETQ. The germline V and J ends were trimmed by 3 bases and 1 base, with 10 bases remaining between them. This CDR3 reads CASSSGDRNTEAFF. DNA for the CDR3: TGCGCCAGCAGCTCCGGCGACAGGAACACTGAAGCTTTCTTT.

This sequence joins TRBV7-2 and TRBJ2-3; D not resolved. V gave up 1 base and J gave up 1 base, with 3 bases separating them. Germline V gives CDR1 SGHTA, CDR2 FQGNSA. This CDR3 is built from 13 residues. In DNA, the CDR3 is TGTGCCAGCAGCTTAGAGGGCACAGATACGCAGTATTTT. As protein: CASSLEGTDTQYF.

The rearrangement joins TRBV5-6 to TRBJ1-1; D gene unclear. The CDR3 is made up of 15 amino acids. CDR1 and CDR2 from the germline V gene are SGHDT and YYEEEE. Between the trimmed V and J ends, which lost 6 bases and 3 bases, there was a span of 18 bases. As DNA, the CDR3 is TGTGCCAGCACCTTCGGACCGACTAGGGACACTGAAGCTTTCTTT. Translating it yields CASTFGPTRDTEAFF.

V and J are TRBV18 and TRBJ1-5; D is unclear. Germline V gives CDR1 KGHSH, CDR2 LQKENI. The CDR3 sequence is 18 residues long. Trimming left V 0 bases short and J 0 bases short, with 15 bases between. CDR3 in amino acids: CASSPPGNRGYSNQPQHF. Here the CDR3 DNA reads TGTGCCAGCTCACCACCGGGGAACCGCGGGTATAGCAATCAGCCCCAGCATTTT.

A few counts support this clonotype. The V call is TRBV5-6, the J call TRBJ2-5, with TRBD1 identical over 7 bases. The V gene end was trimmed by 3 bases and the J gene end by 4 bases; junction bases not matched to a gene: 3. This CDR3 region has 13 residues. Looked up from germline, CDR1 is SGHDT and CDR2 is YYEEEE. The CDR3 DNA follows: TGTGCCAGCAGCTGGGCAGGGGGAGAGACCCAGTACTTC. Translation gives CASSWAGGETQYF.

This chain links TRBV28 with TRBJ2-6; 9 bases align to TRBD1. The germline gives CDR1 MDHEN, CDR2 SYDVKM. The V gene end was trimmed by 6 bases and the J gene end by 2 bases; junction bases not matched to a gene: 5. This CDR3 contains 16 residues. The CDR3: CASRSYRGPGANVLTF. For the CDR3, the DNA is TGTGCCAGCAGGTCCTACAGGGGGCCTGGGGCCAACGTCCTGACTTTC. The variable domain in full, with the rest retrieved from reference TRBV28 and TRBJ2-6, is DVKVTQSSRYLVKRTGEKVFLECVQDMDHENMFWYRQDPGLGLRLIYFSYDVKMKEKGDIPEGYSVSREKKERFSLILESASTNQTSMYLCASRSYRGPGANVLTFGAGSRLTVL.

The chain combines TRBV15 with TRBJ2-2; the D is unclear. V was shortened by 0 bases and J by 2 bases, with 16 bases between the two germline ends. Germline CDR1 is LNHNV and CDR2 is YYDKDF (reference sequence). The CDR3 has 18 residues. The CDR3 bases are TGTGCCACCAGCAGAGATCTAGGGCCAGGAGCCAACACCGGGGAGCTGTTTTTT. Translating it yields CATSRDLGPGANTGELFF.

J is TRBJ1-2 and V is TRBV9; a weak D match, TRBD1 (5 bases). V was trimmed by 0 bases and J by 2 bases, leaving 11 bases between them. Germline V gene sequence: CDR1 SGDLS, CDR2 YYNGEE. The CDR3 contains 15 residues. CDR3 region: CASSVGGPTNYGYTF. CDR3 DNA sequence: TGTGCCAGCAGCGTAGGGGGACCGACAAACTATGGCTACACCTTC. Based on the CDR3 plus reference TRBV9 and TRBJ1-2, the full variable domain is DSGVTQTPKHLITATGQRVTLRCSPRSGDLSVYWYQQSLDQGLQFLIQYYNGEERAKGNILERFSAQQFPDLHSELNLSSLELGDSALYFCASSVGGPTNYGYTFGSGTRLTVV.

For the CDR3, the DNA is TGTGCCACCGGCTACAGGGATAATGAAAAACTGTTTTTT. Translating gives CATGYRDNEKLFF. The chain couples TRBV15 to TRBJ1-4; tentative D call: TRBD1 (6 bases). This CDR3 is built from 13 residues. Trimming pared 8 bases from V and 4 bases from J, leaving 11 bases between. From germline, CDR1 is LNHNV and CDR2 YYDKDF (reference sequence).

V is TRBV20-1 and J is TRBJ1-4; perhaps TRBD1 as D (6 bases). The CDR3 totals 14 residues. Trimming pared 5 bases from V and 4 bases from J, leaving 14 bases between. Germline assignment: CDR1 DFQATT and CDR2 SNEGSKA (reference sequence). CDR3 amino acids: CSASHRADNEKLFF. The CDR3 nucleotides read TGCAGTGCTTCCCACAGGGCGGATAATGAAAAACTGTTTTTT.

In its sample, this clonotype is hyperexpanded. The rearrangement uses TRBV6-5 and TRBJ2-3; possible D gene TRBD1, 5 bases. The CDR3 extends over 15 amino acids. CDR1 and CDR2 (germline): MNHEY, SVGAGI. Trimming pared 2 bases from V and 4 bases from J, leaving 13 bases between. CDR3 protein: CASSYKGFGPDTQYF. CDR3 coding DNA: TGTGCCAGCAGTTACAAGGGGTTTGGTCCAGATACGCAGTATTTT.

This chain joins TRBV5-1 and TRBJ1-2; 8 bases align to TRBD1. In germline, CDR1 is SGHRS, CDR2 YFSETQ. The CDR3 sequence is 15 residues long. With V trimmed by 0 bases and J by 5 bases, 6 bases remained unmatched. CDR3 bases: TGCGCCAGCAGCTTGGAGGGTCGACAGGGGTATGGCTACACCTTC. As protein: CASSLEGRQGYGYTF.

Concerning this clonotype: This may be a read error: a much more frequent sequence differs by one nucleotide. The V call is TRBV27, the J call TRBJ2-7; 7 bases map to TRBD2. The CDR3 has 15 residues. In germline, CDR1 is MNHEY, CDR2 SMNVEV (reference sequence). This CDR3 is CASKLRGDGTYEKYF. CDR3 nucleotide sequence: TGTGCCAGCAAGTTACGGGGGGACGGGACCTACGAGAAGTACTTC.

This clonotype is medium-sized (0.01 to 0.1%) within its sample. This sequence joins TRBV11-3 and TRBJ2-2; 9 bases match TRBD2. There are 15 residues in the CDR3. CDR1 SGHNT and CDR2 YENEEA come from the germline V gene. V shed 5 bases and J 6 bases; nucleotides not matched to a gene: 7. The CDR3 here is CASSQLAGASGELFF. In DNA form, the CDR3 reads TGTGCCAGCAGCCAATTAGCGGGAGCTTCCGGGGAGCTGTTTTTT.